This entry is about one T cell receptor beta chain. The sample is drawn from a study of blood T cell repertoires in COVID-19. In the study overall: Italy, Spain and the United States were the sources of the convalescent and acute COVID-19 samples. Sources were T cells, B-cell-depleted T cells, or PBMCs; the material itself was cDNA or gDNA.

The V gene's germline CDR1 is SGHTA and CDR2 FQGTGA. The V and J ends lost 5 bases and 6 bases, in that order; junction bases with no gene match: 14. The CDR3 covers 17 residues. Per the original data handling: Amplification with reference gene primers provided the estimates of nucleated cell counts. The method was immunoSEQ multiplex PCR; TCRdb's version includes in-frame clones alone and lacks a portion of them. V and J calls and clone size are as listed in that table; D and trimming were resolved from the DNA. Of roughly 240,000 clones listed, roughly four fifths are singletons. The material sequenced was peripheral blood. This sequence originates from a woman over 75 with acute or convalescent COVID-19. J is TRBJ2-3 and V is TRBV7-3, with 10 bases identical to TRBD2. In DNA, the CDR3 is TGTGCCAGCAGCCCACCGGCTAGCGGGAGTAGCGTGGATACGCAGTATTTT. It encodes CASSPPASGSSVDTQYF.